A single sample gave rise to the 21 T cell receptor beta chains below, sequenced in a study of blood T cells in healthy people across ages. Primed by a sample-barcoded 5' primer and a J-beta primer mix, a second PCR proceeded for 7 to 11 cycles. TCRdb re-analysed the 5' RACE reads in MiXCR, keeping a single row per CDR3 protein. There are 700,000 to 950,000 distinct CDR3 sequences in the sample; roughly 45% occur only once, and roughly 19% lies in the top ten. Material: blood. These receptors were obtained from an older woman in good health.

The chain links TRBV24-1 to TRBJ2-5, with 9 bases aligning to TRBD1. J gave up 11 bases and V 3 bases, and 21 bases lay outside the gene matches. CDR3 length: 18 amino acids. Germline CDR1 is KGHDR and CDR2 is SFDVKD. CDR3 sequence (DNA): TGTGCCACCAGTGATGGGAGAACAGGGGGCGAGTTCTACAATGAGCAGTACTTC. It codes for CATSDGRTGGEFYNEQYF.

In this sample, this clonotype turned up a few times. The V call is TRBV2, the J call TRBJ2-7, with 9 bases aligning to TRBD1. The CDR3 contains 16 residues. Germline V gene lookup returns CDR1 SNHLY and CDR2 FYNNEI. The V segment lost 6 bases and the J segment 4 bases; nucleotides outside the gene matches: 13. The CDR3 spells CASREVRTGVWYEQYF. CDR3 bases: TGTGCCAGCAGGGAGGTTCGGACAGGGGTTTGGTACGAGCAGTACTTC.

This chain connects TRBV29-1 to TRBJ1-1, with unresolved D. This CDR3 contains 12 residues. Per the germline V gene, CDR1 is SQVTM and CDR2 is ANQGSEA. Trimming took 4 bases from V and 3 from J, leaving 9 bases between them. Here the CDR3 reads CSVGAWDTEAFF. The CDR3 nucleotides are TGCAGCGTTGGGGCTTGGGACACTGAAGCTTTCTTT.

As concerns this clonotype: The junction does not match germline at one end; this may be a read error. The V gene is TRBV3-1, the J gene TRBJ2-1; 9 bases are a match to TRBD2. This CDR3 contains 15 residues. Per germline, CDR1 LGHDT and CDR2 YNNKEL (reference sequence). The CDR3 loop reads CTSSQGREGWNEQFF. CDR3 coding DNA: TGTACCAGCAGCCAGGGGCGGGAGGGGTGGAATGAGCAGTTCTTC.

CDR3 in DNA: TGCGCCAGCAGCCGGTCGGGCGGGACAGGGGATACCGGGGAGCTGTTTTTT. It specifies CASSRSGGTGDTGELFF. The rearrangement links TRBV5-1 to TRBJ2-2; 10 nucleotides line up with TRBD1. The CDR3 is 17 residues long. Germline loops: CDR1 SGHRS, CDR2 YFSETQ. V was pared by 4 bases and J by 5 bases, with 11 bases of the junction left unmatched.

The sample holds many counts of this clonotype. The chain's CDR3 is CASSYSPDRYQPQHF. In DNA form, the CDR3 reads TGTGCCAGCAGTTACTCACCGGACAGGTATCAGCCCCAGCATTTT. This chain uses TRBV6-2 or TRBV6-3 with TRBJ1-5; TRBD1 agrees at 7 bases. Germline V gene sequence: CDR1 MNHEY, CDR2 SVGEGT. The ends lost 0 bases at V and 5 bases at J; junction bases unmatched: 4. This CDR3 is 15 amino acids long.

The V call is TRBV20-1, the J call TRBJ2-5; perhaps TRBD2 as D (5 bases). The germline V gene has CDR1 DFQATT and CDR2 SNEGSKA (reference sequence). The CDR3 has 15 residues. Trimming cost V 7 bases and J 1 base, with 19 bases left between them. CDR3 loop: CSVIKGTGIQETQYF. In nucleotides, the CDR3 is TGCAGTGTTATCAAAGGAACGGGAATCCAAGAGACCCAGTACTTC.

The rearrangement joins TRBV7-6 to TRBJ2-7; TRBD2 is a possible D gene (6 bases). Germline CDR1 is SGHVS and CDR2 is FNYEAQ. Between the trimmed V and J ends, which lost 5 bases and 2 bases, there was a span of 13 bases. CDR3 length equals 14 residues. This chain's CDR3 is CASSQGLPTYEQYF. The CDR3 DNA sequence: TGTGCCAGCAGCCAGGGACTTCCGACCTACGAGCAGTACTTC.

The gene calls are TRBV7-8 and TRBJ2-1, with D perhaps TRBD2 (6 bases). This CDR3 is 17 amino acids long. The V and J ends lost 1 base and 9 bases respectively, with 22 bases between them. Germline loops: CDR1 SGHVS, CDR2 FQNEAQ. This chain's CDR3 is CASSLDLGAGNRGEQFF. The CDR3 DNA reads as TGTGCCAGCAGCTTAGACCTAGGGGCGGGAAATCGGGGTGAGCAGTTCTTC.

This clonotype has a handful of counts. The rearrangement links TRBV7-2 to TRBJ2-3, with D possibly matching TRBD1 (6 bases). Per germline, CDR1 SGHTA and CDR2 FQGNSA. With 2 bases removed from V and 3 bases from J, the gap between germline ends came to 12 bases. The CDR3 has 15 amino acids. This chain's CDR3 is CASSLQGHETDTQYF. CDR3 coding DNA: TGTGCCAGCAGCTTACAGGGACATGAAACAGATACGCAGTATTTT.

The chain combines TRBV7-9 with TRBJ1-2, with D perhaps TRBD1 (5 bases). V was trimmed by 6 bases and J by 2 bases, leaving 22 bases between them. CDR1 and CDR2 from the germline V gene are SEHNR and FQNEAQ (reference sequence). The CDR3 spans 17 residues. The CDR3 reads CASSLGDGAPPNYGYTF. In nucleotides, the CDR3 is TGTGCCAGCAGTTTGGGGGACGGGGCCCCACCGAACTATGGCTACACCTTC.

The gene calls are TRBV6-1 and TRBJ2-5; 12 positions match TRBD1. The germline gives CDR1 MNHNS, CDR2 SASEGT. V lost 6 bases, J lost 5 bases, and 16 bases stayed unmatched. This CDR3 contains 18 residues. CDR3 in amino acids: CASRPTPPGQGALETQYF. In nucleotides, the CDR3 is TGTGCCAGCAGACCTACACCTCCGGGACAGGGGGCTCTGGAGACCCAGTACTTC.

This CDR3 is CASSVGAGGLYNEQFF. The DNA for the CDR3 is TGTGCCAGCAGCGTAGGAGCGGGTGGCCTATACAATGAGCAGTTCTTC. The chain joins TRBV9 to TRBJ2-1; a possible D gene is TRBD2 (6 bases). With 0 bases removed from V and 4 bases from J, the gap between germline ends came to 14 bases. This CDR3 has 16 amino acids. Germline CDR1 is SGDLS and CDR2 is YYNGEE.

This clonotype has only one observation. The chain is built from TRBV6-6 and TRBJ2-2; 8 bases match TRBD1. Germline trimming cut 5 bases from V and 3 bases from J; bases unmatched to any gene: 8. The CDR3 extends over 16 amino acids. Germline lookup yields CDR1 MNHNY and CDR2 SVGAGI (reference sequence). The CDR3 DNA follows: TGTGCCAGCAGTCAAGGGGACAGGTCGTACACCGGGGAGCTGTTTTTT. It codes for CASSQGDRSYTGELFF.

V gene TRBV10-3 combines with J gene TRBJ2-5; 14 bases are a match to TRBD2. The CDR3 is 17 residues long. After removal of 5 bases from V and 5 bases from J, the junction contained 10 bases not matched to a gene. Germline-derived CDR1 and CDR2 are ENHRY and SYGVKD. The CDR3, as DNA: TGTGCCATCAGTCCGACTAGCGGGGGGGCCTTTGGGGAGACCCAGTACTTC. It specifies CAISPTSGGAFGETQYF.

The CDR3 DNA reads TGCAGTGCTAGAAACTGGGCGGCGGGGGAGAACACTGAAGCTTTCTTT. Its protein is CSARNWAAGENTEAFF. The V gene is TRBV20-1, the J gene TRBJ1-1, with D tentatively TRBD1 (5 bases). Trimming removed 2 bases from V and 1 base from J, with 17 bases in between. The germline CDR1 and CDR2 sequences are DFQATT and SNEGSKA (reference sequence). The CDR3 covers 16 residues.

This clonotype was counted between two and nine times. The rearrangement links TRBV27 to TRBJ2-1, with TRBD2 identical over 12 bases. The trim removed 4 bases at V and 12 bases at J, leaving 1 base unmatched. The germline V gene encodes CDR1 MNHEY and CDR2 SMNVEV (reference sequence). The CDR3 is 12 amino acids. CDR3 nucleotides: TGTGCCAGCAGTTGGGGACTAGCGGGGCAGTTCTTC. Translated: CASSWGLAGQFF.

As concerns this clonotype: This may be a read error, as it is one base from a much larger clone. The limits of the CDR3 on the DNA are not certain, so only TCRdb's listed CDR3 is given. V gene TRBV29-1 combines with J gene TRBJ2-4; no DNA check was done on the table's D call, TRBD2. A total of 12 residues make up the CDR3, ends included. Per germline, CDR1 SQVTM and CDR2 ANQGSEA. The CDR3 protein is CSVASGAYEEYF.

V gene TRBV5-8 combines with J gene TRBJ1-1; a possible D gene is TRBD1 (5 bases). The CDR3 length is 14 residues. In germline, CDR1 is SGHTS, CDR2 YDEGEE. The V gene lost 2 bases and the J gene lost 0 bases, with 8 bases spanning the gap. CDR3 protein: CASSLHRLNTEAFF. For the CDR3, the DNA is TGTGCCAGCAGCTTACACAGGTTGAACACTGAAGCTTTCTTT.

The rearrangement joins TRBV5-1 to TRBJ2-3, with D perhaps matching TRBD2 (6 bases). The CDR3 consists of 15 residues. CDR1 and CDR2 from the germline V gene are SGHRS and YFSETQ. The ends were cut back, 4 bases at V and 0 bases at J, with 12 bases in the middle. In nucleotides, the CDR3 is TGCGCCAGCAGCCGGACTACTTCTAGCACAGATACGCAGTATTTT. Amino acids: CASSRTTSSTDTQYF.

The table lists this clonotype with a few counts. This chain uses TRBV20-1 with TRBJ2-5, with 7 bases that match TRBD2. Germline CDR1 and CDR2: DFQATT and SNEGSKA (reference sequence). V was pared by 5 bases and J by 2 bases, with 8 bases of the junction left unmatched. CDR3 size: 14 residues. This CDR3 is CSAFQRGPQETQYF. In DNA, the CDR3 is TGCAGTGCTTTCCAGCGGGGCCCACAAGAGACCCAGTACTTC.